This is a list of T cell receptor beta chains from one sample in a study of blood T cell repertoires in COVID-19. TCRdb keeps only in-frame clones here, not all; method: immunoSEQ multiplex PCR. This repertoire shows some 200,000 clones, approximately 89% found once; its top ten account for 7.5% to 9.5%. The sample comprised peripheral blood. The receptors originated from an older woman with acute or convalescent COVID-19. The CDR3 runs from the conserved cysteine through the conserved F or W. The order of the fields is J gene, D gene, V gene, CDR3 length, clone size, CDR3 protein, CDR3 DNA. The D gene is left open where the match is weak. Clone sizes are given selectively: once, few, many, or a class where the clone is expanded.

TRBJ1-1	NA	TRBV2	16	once	CASSGRRSGTNTEAFF	TGTGCCAGCAGTGGCCGCCGGTCAGGAACGAACACTGAAGCTTTCTTT
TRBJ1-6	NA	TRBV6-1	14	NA	CASSEAGGDSPLHF	TGTGCCAGCAGTGAAGCAGGGGGGGATTCACCCCTCCACTTT
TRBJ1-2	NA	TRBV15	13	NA	CATSTAVNYGYTF	TGTGCCACCAGCACCGCGGTTAACTATGGCTACACCTTC
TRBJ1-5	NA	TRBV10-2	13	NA	CASSDTSNQPQHF	TGCGCCAGCAGCGACACCTCCAATCAGCCCCAGCATTTT
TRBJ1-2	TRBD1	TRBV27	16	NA	CASRSSKEGAGYGYTF	TGTGCCAGCAGATCATCCAAGGAGGGGGCAGGCTATGGCTACACCTTC
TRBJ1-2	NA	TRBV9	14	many	CASSGRNSVDGYTF	TGTGCCAGCAGCGGGCGAAACAGTGTGGATGGCTACACCTTC
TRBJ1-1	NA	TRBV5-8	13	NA	CARANIGDTEAFF	TGTGCCAGGGCAAACATAGGGGACACTGAAGCTTTCTTT
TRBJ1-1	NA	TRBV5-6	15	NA	CASSLMGLLNTEAFF	TGTGCCAGCAGCTTAATGGGACTCCTGAACACTGAAGCTTTCTTT
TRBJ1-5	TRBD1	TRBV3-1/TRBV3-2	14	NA	CASSLTTGEQPQHF	TGTGCCAGCAGTCTAACGACAGGGGAGCAGCCCCAGCATTTT
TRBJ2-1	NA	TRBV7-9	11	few	CASTRGNEQFF	TGTGCCAGCACCCGAGGTAATGAGCAGTTCTTC
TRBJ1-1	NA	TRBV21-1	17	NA	CASSPEGTGIMNTEAFF	TGTGCCAGCTCCCCAGAGGGGACAGGGATCATGAACACTGAAGCTTTCTTT
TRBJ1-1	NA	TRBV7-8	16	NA	CASSLGSLGTIREAFF	TGTGCCAGCAGCTTAGGGTCGTTAGGGACTATCCGTGAAGCTTTCTTT
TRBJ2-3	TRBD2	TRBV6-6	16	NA	CASRATSGGATDTQYF	TGTGCCAGCAGGGCTACTAGCGGAGGAGCAACAGATACGCAGTATTTT
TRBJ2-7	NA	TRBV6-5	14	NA	CASSSLGGRYEQYF	TGTGCCAGCAGTTCCCTCGGAGGGAGGTACGAGCAGTACTTC